Below, one T cell receptor beta chain is given with its context. A multiplex PCR was run with 60 Vbeta primers and 13 Jbeta primers. Data came from immunoSEQ multiplex PCR; TCRdb stores just in-frame clones and leaves some out. The data hold 170,000 or so clones, with around four fifths observed a single time. These data belong to a study of cytomegalovirus exposure and HLA in healthy donors. The TCR originated in a woman in her thirties in good health and CMV-seronegative. Sequencing used PBMCs.

The CDR3 is CASLLGGLNTEAFF. DNA for the CDR3: TGTGCCAGCTTGCTCGGCGGGTTGAACACTGAAGCTTTCTTT. The chain joins TRBV2 to TRBJ1-1, with unresolved D. V was shortened by 8 bases and J by 0 bases, with 13 bases between the two germline ends. The CDR3 length is 14 residues. CDR1 is SNHLY and CDR2 is FYNNEI in the germline V gene.